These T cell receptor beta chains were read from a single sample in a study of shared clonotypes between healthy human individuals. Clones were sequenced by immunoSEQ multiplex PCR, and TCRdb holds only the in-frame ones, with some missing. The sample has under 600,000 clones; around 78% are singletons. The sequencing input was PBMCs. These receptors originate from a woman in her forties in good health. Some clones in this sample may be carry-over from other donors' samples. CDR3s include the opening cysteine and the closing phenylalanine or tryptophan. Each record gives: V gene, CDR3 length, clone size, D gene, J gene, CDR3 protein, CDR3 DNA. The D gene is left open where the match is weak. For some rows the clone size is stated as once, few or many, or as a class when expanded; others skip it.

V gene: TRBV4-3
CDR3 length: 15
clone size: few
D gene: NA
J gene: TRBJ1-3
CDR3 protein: CASSQDWEAGNTIYF
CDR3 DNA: TGCGCCAGCAGCCAAGACTGGGAGGCGGGAAACACCATATATTTT

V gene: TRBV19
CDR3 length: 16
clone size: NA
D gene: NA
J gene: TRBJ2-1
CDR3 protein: CASSAQGIGLGNEQFF
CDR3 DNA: TGTGCCAGTAGTGCACAGGGCATTGGACTCGGCAATGAGCAGTTCTTC

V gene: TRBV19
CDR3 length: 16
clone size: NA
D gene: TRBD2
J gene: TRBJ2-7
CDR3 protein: CASSPPGRAGAHEQYF
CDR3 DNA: TGTGCCAGTAGTCCCCCCGGGAGAGCGGGAGCTCACGAGCAGTACTTC

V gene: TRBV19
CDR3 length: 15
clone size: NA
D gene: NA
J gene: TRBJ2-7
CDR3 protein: CASSIDLNTLACLYF
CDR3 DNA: TGTGCCAGTAGTATAGATTTGAACACCCTAGCCTGTTTGTACTTC

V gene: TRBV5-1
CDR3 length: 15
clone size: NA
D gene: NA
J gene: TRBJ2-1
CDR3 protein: CASSLVPEIYNEQFF
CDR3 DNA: TGCGCCAGCAGCTTGGTTCCAGAGATCTACAATGAGCAGTTCTTC

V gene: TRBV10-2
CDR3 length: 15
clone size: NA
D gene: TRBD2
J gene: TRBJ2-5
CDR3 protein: CASRISGRGRETQYF
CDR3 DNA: TGCGCCAGCAGGATTAGCGGGAGGGGGCGGGAGACCCAGTACTTC

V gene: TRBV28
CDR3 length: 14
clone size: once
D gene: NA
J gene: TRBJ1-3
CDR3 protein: CASSAGGGGNTIYF
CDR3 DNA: TGTGCCAGCAGTGCGGGGGGAGGCGGAAACACCATATATTTT

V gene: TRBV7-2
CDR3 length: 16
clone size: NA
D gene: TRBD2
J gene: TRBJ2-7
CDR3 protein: CASSLGAGVYSYEQYF
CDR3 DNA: TGTGCCAGCAGCTTAGGAGCGGGGGTTTATTCGTACGAGCAGTACTTC

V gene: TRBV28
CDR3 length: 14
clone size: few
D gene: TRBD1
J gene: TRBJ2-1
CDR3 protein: CASSSGTASNEQFF
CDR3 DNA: TGTGCCAGCAGTTCCGGGACAGCATCCAATGAGCAGTTCTTC

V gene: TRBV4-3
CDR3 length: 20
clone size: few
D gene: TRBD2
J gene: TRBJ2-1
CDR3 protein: CASSQIYSVKSGSSYNEQFF
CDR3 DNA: TGCGCCAGCAGCCAGATCTACAGCGTTAAAAGCGGGAGTAGCTACAATGAGCAGTTCTTC

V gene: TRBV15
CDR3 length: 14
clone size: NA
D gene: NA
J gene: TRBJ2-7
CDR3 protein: CATSRAGGPYEQYF
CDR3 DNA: TGTGCCACCAGCAGGGCAGGGGGGCCCTACGAGCAGTACTTC

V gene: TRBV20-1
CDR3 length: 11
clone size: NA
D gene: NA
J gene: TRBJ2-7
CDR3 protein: CSAEGSYEQYF
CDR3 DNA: TGCAGTGCGGAGGGATCCTACGAGCAGTACTTC

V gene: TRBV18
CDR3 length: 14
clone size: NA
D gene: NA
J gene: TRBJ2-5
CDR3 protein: CASSRYTRGETQYF
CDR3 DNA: TGTGCCAGCTCACGATACACTAGAGGAGAGACCCAGTACTTC

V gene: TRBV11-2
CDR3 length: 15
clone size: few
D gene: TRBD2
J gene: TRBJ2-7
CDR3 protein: CASSFGSGRVYEQYF
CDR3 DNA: TGTGCCAGCAGCTTCGGGAGCGGGAGGGTTTACGAGCAGTACTTC

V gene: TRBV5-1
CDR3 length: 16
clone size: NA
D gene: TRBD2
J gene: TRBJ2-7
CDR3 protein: CASSPTSGKASYEQYF
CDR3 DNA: TGCGCCAGCAGCCCGACTAGCGGGAAGGCCTCCTACGAGCAGTACTTC

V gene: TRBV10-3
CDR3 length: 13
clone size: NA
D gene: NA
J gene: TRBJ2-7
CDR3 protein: CAISADGAYEQYF
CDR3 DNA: TGTGCCATCAGCGCGGACGGAGCCTACGAGCAGTACTTC

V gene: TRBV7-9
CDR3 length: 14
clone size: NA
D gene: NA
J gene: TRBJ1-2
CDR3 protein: CASSFREQGEGYTF
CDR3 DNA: TGTGCCAGCAGCTTCCGGGAACAGGGCGAGGGCTACACCTTC

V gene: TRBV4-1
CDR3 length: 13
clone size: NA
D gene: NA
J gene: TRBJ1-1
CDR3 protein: CASSRGSVSEAFF
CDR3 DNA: TGCGCCAGCAGTCGAGGTAGTGTCTCGGAAGCTTTCTTT

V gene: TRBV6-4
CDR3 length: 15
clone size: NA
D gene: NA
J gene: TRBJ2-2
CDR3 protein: CASSDSNRGTGELFF
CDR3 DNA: TGTGCCAGCAGTGACTCGAATCGGGGCACCGGGGAGCTGTTTTTT

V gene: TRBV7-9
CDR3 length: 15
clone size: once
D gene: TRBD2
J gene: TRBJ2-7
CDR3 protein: CASQRDGGVNYEQYF
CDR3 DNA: TGTGCCAGCCAGAGGGACGGGGGGGTTAACTACGAGCAGTACTTC

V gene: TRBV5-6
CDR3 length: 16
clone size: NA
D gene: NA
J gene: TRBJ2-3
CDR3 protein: CASSLNVVTGGDTQYF
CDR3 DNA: TGTGCCAGCAGCTTGAATGTTGTGACAGGCGGAGATACGCAGTATTTT

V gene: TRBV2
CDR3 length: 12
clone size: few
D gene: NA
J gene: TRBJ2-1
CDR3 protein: CASSGSRWEQFF
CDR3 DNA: TGTGCCAGCAGTGGTAGCCGTTGGGAGCAGTTCTTC

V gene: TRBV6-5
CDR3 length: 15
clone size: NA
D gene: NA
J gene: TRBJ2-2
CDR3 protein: CASSPTSRGTGELFF
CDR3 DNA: TGTGCCAGCAGCCCAACCAGTCGAGGCACCGGGGAGCTGTTTTTT

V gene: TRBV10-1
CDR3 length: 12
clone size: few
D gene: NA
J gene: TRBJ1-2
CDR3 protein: CASSLFNYGYTF
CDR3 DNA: TGCGCCAGCAGTCTCTTTAACTATGGCTACACCTTC

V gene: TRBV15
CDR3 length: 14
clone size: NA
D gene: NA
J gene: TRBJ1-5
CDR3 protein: CATSRGGGGVSQHF
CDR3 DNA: TGTGCCACCAGCAGAGGGGGCGGCGGGGTGTCCCAGCATTTT

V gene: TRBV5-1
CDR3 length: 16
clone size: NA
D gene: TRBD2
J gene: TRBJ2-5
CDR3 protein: CASSLSSGRNRKTQYF
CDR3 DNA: TGCGCCAGCAGCTTGTCTAGCGGGAGAAATCGGAAGACCCAGTACTTC

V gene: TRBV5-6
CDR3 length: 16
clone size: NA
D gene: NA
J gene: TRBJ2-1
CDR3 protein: CASSYLTSLTYNEQFF
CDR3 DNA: TGTGCCAGCAGCTACTTAACTAGCCTCACTTACAATGAGCAGTTCTTC

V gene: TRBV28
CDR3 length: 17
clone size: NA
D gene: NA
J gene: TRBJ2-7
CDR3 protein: CASSLTMRIGITYEQYF
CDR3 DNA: TGTGCCAGCAGTTTAACGATGCGGATAGGGATTACCTACGAGCAGTACTTC

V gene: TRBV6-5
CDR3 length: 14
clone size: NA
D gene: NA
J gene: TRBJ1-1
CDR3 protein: CASSPPLGNTEAFF
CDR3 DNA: TGTGCCAGCAGCCCACCCTTGGGGAACACTGAAGCTTTCTTT

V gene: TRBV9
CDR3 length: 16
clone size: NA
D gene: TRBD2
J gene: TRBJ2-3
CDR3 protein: CASSAGLAGGTDTQYF
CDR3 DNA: TGTGCCAGCAGCGCCGGACTAGCGGGAGGCACAGATACGCAGTATTTT

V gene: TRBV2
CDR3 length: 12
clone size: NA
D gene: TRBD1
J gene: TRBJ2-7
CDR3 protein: CASINRGYEQYF
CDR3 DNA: TGTGCCAGTATCAACAGGGGATACGAGCAGTACTTC

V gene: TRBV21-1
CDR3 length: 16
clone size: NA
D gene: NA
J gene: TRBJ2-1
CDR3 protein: CASSKEGTSAYNEQFF
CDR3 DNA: TGTGCCAGCAGCAAAGAGGGGACTAGCGCATACAATGAGCAGTTCTTC

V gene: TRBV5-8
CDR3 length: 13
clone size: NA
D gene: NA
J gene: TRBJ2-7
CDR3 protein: CASSLGLLEGQYF
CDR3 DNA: TGTGCCAGCAGCTTGGGACTATTAGAAGGGCAGTACTTC

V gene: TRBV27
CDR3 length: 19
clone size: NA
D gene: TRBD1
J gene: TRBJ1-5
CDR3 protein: CASNQPTPRPGQGSQPQHF
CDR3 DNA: TGTGCCAGCAATCAGCCTACCCCCCGCCCGGGACAGGGTAGTCAGCCCCAGCATTTT

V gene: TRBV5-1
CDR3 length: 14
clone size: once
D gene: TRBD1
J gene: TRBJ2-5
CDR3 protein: CASRPQGDVETQYF
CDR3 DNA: TGCGCCAGCAGACCACAGGGGGATGTAGAGACCCAGTACTTC

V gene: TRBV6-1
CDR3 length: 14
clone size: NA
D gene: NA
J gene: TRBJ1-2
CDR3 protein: CASSEAGGNYGYTF
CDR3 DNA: TGTGCCAGCAGTGAAGCAGGGGGTAACTATGGCTACACCTTC

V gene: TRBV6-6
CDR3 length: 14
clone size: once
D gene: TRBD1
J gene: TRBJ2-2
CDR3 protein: CASSPTGSTGELFF
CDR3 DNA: TGTGCCAGCTCACCGACAGGGAGCACCGGGGAGCTGTTTTTT

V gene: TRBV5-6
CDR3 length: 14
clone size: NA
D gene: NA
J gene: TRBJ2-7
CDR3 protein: CASSFPGRRYEQYF
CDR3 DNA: TGTGCCAGCAGCTTCCCGGGCCGACGCTACGAGCAGTACTTC

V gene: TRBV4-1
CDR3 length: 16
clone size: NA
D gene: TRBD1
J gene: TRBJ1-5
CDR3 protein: CASSHTRTGGNQPQHF
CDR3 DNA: TGCGCCAGCAGCCACACACGGACAGGGGGCAATCAGCCCCAGCATTTT

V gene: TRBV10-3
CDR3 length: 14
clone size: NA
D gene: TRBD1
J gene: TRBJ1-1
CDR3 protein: CASTQGQLNTEAFF
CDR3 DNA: TGTGCCAGTACTCAGGGACAGCTGAACACTGAAGCTTTCTTT

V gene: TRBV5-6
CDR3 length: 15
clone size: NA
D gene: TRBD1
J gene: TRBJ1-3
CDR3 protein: CASSLGQGAGNTIYF
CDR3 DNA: TGTGCCAGCAGCTTGGGACAGGGGGCTGGAAACACCATATATTTT

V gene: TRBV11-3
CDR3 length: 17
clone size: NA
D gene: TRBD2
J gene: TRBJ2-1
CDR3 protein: CASSLGPLAGPGNEQFF
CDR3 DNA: TGTGCCAGCAGCTTAGGACCCCTAGCGGGACCTGGCAATGAGCAGTTCTTC

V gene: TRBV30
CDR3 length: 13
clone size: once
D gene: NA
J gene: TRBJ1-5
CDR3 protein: CAWSRSTNQPQHF
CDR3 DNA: TGTGCCTGGAGCCGCAGTACCAATCAGCCTCAGCATTTT

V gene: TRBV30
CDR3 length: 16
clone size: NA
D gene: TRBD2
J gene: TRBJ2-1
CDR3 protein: CAWRTSGRGSVDEQFF
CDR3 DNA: TGTGCCTGGAGAACGAGCGGGAGGGGGAGCGTCGATGAGCAGTTCTTC

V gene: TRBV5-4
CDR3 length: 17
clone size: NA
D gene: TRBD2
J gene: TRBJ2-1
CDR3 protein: CASSFKGGSSGRHEQFF
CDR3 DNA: TGTGCCAGCAGCTTTAAGGGCGGATCTAGCGGGAGGCATGAGCAGTTCTTC

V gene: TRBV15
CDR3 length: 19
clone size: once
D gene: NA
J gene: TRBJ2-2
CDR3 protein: CATSRTSGLALSFAGELFF
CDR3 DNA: TGTGCCACCAGCAGGACCAGTGGGCTAGCGTTAAGTTTCGCCGGGGAGCTGTTTTTT

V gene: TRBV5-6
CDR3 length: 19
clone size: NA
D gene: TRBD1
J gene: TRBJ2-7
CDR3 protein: CASSLAPADRERSSYEQYF
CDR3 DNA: TGTGCCAGCAGCTTGGCCCCCGCGGACAGGGAGCGTTCCTCCTACGAGCAGTACTTC

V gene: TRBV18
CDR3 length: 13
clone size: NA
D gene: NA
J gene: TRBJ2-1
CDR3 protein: CASTDSPYNEQFF
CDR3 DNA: TGTGCCAGCACAGACAGCCCCTACAATGAGCAGTTCTTC

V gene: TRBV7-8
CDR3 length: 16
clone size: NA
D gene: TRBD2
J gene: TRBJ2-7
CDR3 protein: CASSLGVAGVSYEQYF
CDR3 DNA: TGTGCCAGCAGCTTAGGGGTAGCGGGGGTCTCCTACGAGCAGTACTTC

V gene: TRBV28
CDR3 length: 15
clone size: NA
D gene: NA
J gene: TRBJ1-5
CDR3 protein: CASRALKVSNQPQHF
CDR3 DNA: TGTGCCAGCAGGGCCTTAAAGGTGAGCAATCAGCCCCAGCATTTT